This T cell receptor beta chain was sequenced in a study of blood T cell repertoires in COVID-19. As processed by the authors: Amplification of reference gene primers was used by the study to estimate nucleated cell counts. Sequenced by immunoSEQ multiplex PCR; TCRdb stores in-frame clones only, minus some. V, J and clone size reflect that table, while D and trimming were determined from the DNA. Here the sample spans 100,000 to 150,000 clones, 88% being singletons. The CDR3 runs 17 residues. With V trimmed by 1 base and J by 3 bases, 8 bases remained unmatched. CDR1 SGHVS and CDR2 FNYEAQ come from the germline V gene.

The sequencing input was peripheral blood. The receptor comes from a woman older than 75 with acute or convalescent COVID-19. V is TRBV7-6 and J is TRBJ2-1; 8 nucleotides agree with TRBD2. The CDR3 spells CASSLGIRRGDYNEQFF. CDR3 bases: TGTGCCAGCAGCTTAGGGATCCGGCGGGGGGACTACAATGAGCAGTTCTTC.